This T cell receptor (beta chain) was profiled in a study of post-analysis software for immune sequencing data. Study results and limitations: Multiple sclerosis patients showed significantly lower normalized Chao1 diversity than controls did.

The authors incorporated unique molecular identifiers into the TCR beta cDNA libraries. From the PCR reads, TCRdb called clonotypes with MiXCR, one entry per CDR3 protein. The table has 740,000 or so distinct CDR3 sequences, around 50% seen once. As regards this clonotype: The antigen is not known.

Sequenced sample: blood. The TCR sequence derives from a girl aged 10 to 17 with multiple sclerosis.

CDR3 nucleotide sequence: TGCAGCGTTTGGATCAATGAGCAGTTCTTC. Translation: CSVWINEQFF. The chain joins TRBV29-1 to TRBJ2-1, with unresolved D. Trimming left V 5 bases short and J 6 bases short, with 5 bases between. CDR1 and CDR2 from the germline V gene are SQVTM and ANQGSEA. This CDR3 has 10 amino acids.